This T cell receptor beta chain emerged from a study of cytomegalovirus exposure and HLA in healthy donors listed by TCRdb under 2017. In terms of the full investigation: A later analysis indicated that the 120 validation repertoires were generated on the platform also employed for the 670 or so repertoires of the first cohort. The study aimed to test whether cataloging public T cell receptors could reveal signatures of past pathogen exposure. In addition to the first cohort of roughly 670 subjects, a separate validation cohort of approximately 110 different subjects was used. High-throughput TCR immunosequencing, statistical association of individual TCRs with disease status, and machine learning were combined to predict cytomegalovirus infection status. On the study overall, not on this receptor specifically: In both the original and validation cohorts, the classifier was reported to diagnose cytomegalovirus status with high specificity and sensitivity. The validation cohort had no HLA typing available for a later analysis, so co-occurrence within that cohort was assessed over all 120 or so repertoires. In the study, around 150 TCR beta chains were listed as associated with cytomegalovirus. Across donors, most TCR sequences were observed very rarely, whereas some public TCRs were present in many individuals. A later analysis found that TCRs clustered in the first cohort also tended to co-occur in the roughly 120 validation repertoires, with approximately 94% of cluster scores above 0. In vitro tests confirmed that a few of the cytomegalovirus-associated TCR beta chains recognize cytomegalovirus antigens. It was suggested by the authors that the approach could potentially be generalized to other disease states and immunological phenotypes.

Concerning this clone: What antigen it recognizes has not been identified. Base qualities are not recorded, but no much larger clone differs from it by a single base.

Relative to germline, V is missing 2 bases and J is missing 5 bases, with 1 base of the junction outside any gene match. The germline V gene (reference sequence) gives CDR1 as GTSNPN and CDR2 as SVGIG. The CDR3 holds 12 amino acids from the cysteine to the phenylalanine. The entry retains the CDR3 DNA only, 36 bases that are in frame from base 1. Donors formed part of the validation cohort, which comprised about 130 subjects and was distinct from the first cohort of 670 or so subjects. The library was made by the immunoSEQ multiplex PCR assay. Turning to the authors' computational methods: To diagnose cytomegalovirus status from the catalog of TCR beta chain sequences, a statistical classification framework was built. Entries here come from immuneACCESS through TCRdb and include only in-frame sequences with V and J called. Some clones fail to appear in such tables; in the studies checked, an unresolved V gene covers under half of the shortfall, and the cause of the remainder is unknown. That table furnishes V, J and clone size, whereas the DNA furnished D and trimming. The sample table holds some 150,000 clones, of which about 94% were seen once. The top ten clones comprise less than 2% of the sample.

The clonotype originates from a man aged 18 to 30 in good health and CMV-seropositive. The sequencing sample was made of PBMCs. The chain employs TRBV30 and TRBJ1-1, and 8 bases in between align with TRBD1. The CDR3 here reads CAWSRDRTEAFF. The nucleotide sequence reads TGTGCCTGGAGTCGGGACAGGACTGAAGCTTTCTTT.